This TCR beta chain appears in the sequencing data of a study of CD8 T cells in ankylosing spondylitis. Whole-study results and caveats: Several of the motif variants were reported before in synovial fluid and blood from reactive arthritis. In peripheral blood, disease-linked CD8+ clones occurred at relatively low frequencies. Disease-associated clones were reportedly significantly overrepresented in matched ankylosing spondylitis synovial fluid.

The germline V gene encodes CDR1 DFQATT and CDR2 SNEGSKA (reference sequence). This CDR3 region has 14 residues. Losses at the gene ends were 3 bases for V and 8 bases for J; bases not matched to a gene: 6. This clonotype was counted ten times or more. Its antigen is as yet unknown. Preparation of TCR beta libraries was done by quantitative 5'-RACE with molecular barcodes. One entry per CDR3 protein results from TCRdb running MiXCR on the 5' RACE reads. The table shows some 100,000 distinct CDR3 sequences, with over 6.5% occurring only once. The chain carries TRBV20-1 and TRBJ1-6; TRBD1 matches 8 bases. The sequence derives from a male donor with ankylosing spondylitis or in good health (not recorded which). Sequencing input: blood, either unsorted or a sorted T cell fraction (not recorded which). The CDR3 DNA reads TGCAGTGCTAGTCGGGGGACAGGAGATTCACCCCTCCACTTT. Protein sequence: CSASRGTGDSPLHF.